This T cell receptor beta chain was identified in a study of response to subunit inactivated influenza vaccine. Notes on the study in general: Seasonal influenza vaccination, on each occasion, was suggested by the authors to recruit few new T cells.

The V and J ends lost 4 bases and 4 bases, in that order; junction bases with no gene match: 3. Looked up from germline, CDR1 is SEHNR and CDR2 is FQNEAQ (reference sequence). The CDR3 extends over 14 amino acids. TCRdb recomputed calls from the RT-PCR reads with MiXCR, one row per CDR3 protein. This sample has roughly 700,000 distinct CDR3 sequences, with over 11% found just once. At least ten counts were recorded for this clonotype. Its antigen is undetermined. This TCR was sampled from a man in his fifties or sixties who received an inactivated influenza vaccine. The V call is TRBV7-9, the J call TRBJ2-3, with 9 bases that match TRBD2. This specimen was PBMCs from blood, taken 14 to 15 days before vaccination. The CDR3 region has the DNA TGTGCCAGCAGCTATAGCGGGGGTGCAGATACGCAGTATTTT. It yields the protein CASSYSGGADTQYF.